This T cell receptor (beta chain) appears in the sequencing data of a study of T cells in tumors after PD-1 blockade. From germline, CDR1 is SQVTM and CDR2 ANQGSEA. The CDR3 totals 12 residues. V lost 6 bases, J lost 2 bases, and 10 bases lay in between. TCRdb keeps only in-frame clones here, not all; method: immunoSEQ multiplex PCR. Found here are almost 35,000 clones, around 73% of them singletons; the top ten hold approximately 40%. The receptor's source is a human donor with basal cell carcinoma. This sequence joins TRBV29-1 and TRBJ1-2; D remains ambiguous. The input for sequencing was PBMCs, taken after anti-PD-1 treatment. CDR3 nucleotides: TGCAGCGTAGCGGGAGCAAACTATGGCTACACCTTC. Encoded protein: CSVAGANYGYTF.